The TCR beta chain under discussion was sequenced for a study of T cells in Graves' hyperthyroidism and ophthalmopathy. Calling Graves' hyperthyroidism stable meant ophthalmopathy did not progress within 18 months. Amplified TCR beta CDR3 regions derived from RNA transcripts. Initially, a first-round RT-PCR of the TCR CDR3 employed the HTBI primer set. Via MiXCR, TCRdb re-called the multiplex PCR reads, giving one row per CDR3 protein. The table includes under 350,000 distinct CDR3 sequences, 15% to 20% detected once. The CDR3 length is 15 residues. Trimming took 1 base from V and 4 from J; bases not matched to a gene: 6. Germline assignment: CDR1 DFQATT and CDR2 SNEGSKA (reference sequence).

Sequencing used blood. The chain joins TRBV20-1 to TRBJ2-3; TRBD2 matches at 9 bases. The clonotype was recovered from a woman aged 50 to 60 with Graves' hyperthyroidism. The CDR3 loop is CSARVSSGTPDTQYF. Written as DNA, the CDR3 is TGCAGTGCTAGAGTTTCTAGCGGGACTCCAGATACGCAGTATTTT.